The 8 T cell receptor beta chains reported below all come from one sample, sequenced in a study of blood T cells in healthy people across ages (dated by TCRdb to 2013 to 2016). Libraries were constructed by 5' RACE. Sequencing took place on an Illumina HiSeq 2500. A second PCR of roughly 6 to 12 cycles was run with a J-beta primer mix and a sample-barcoded 5' primer. The raw public reads went through TCRdb reprocessing: fastp at Q25, MiXCR clone calling, in-frame beta chains kept. Duplicate CDR3 protein sequences are folded into a single record with the most common DNA and genes. The sample has around 850,000 distinct CDR3 sequences on record, 35% to 40% of them singletons. The ten largest clones capture 10% to 15% of the sample. Material for sequencing was blood. The receptors derive from a man between 18 and 29 years old in good health.

This chain uses TRBV15 with TRBJ2-1, with 8 nucleotides matching TRBD1. V shed 7 bases and J 4 bases; nucleotides not matched to a gene: 9. This CDR3 region has 15 residues. Germline V lookup: CDR1 LNHNV, CDR2 YYDKDF (reference sequence). As DNA, the CDR3 is TGTGCCACCATTGCGGACAGGGCAATTTACAATGAGCAGTTCTTC. Translating it yields CATIADRAIYNEQFF.

The V call is TRBV29-1, the J call TRBJ2-7; D gene uncertain. The CDR3 has 14 amino acids. CDR1 is SQVTM and CDR2 is ANQGSEA in the germline V gene. V was clipped by 4 bases and J by 7 bases, with 20 bases between them. DNA of the CDR3: TGCAGCGTTGGAAGGGCAGGTAGAGACAATGAGCAGTACTTC. It specifies CSVGRAGRDNEQYF.

A remark on this clonotype: At one of its ends the junction is not consistent with the germline gene, which may arise from a read error. CDR3 sequence: CAGSLSTDTQYF. The CDR3, as DNA: TGCGCCGGCAGCTTGTCCACAGATACGCAGTATTTT. The chain carries TRBV5-1 and TRBJ2-3; D unclear. The CDR3 loop spans 12 amino acids. Germline-derived CDR1 and CDR2 are SGHRS and YFSETQ.

The chain carries TRBV12-3 or TRBV12-4 and TRBJ2-7; 7 bases match TRBD1. The CDR3 length is 15 residues. V was clipped by 6 bases and J by 7 bases; unmatched bases: 15. The CDR3 DNA follows: TGTGCCAGCAGCTACCGGACAGGAACCTACAATGAGCAGTACTTC. Encoded protein: CASSYRTGTYNEQYF.

This clonotype has just a few counts. The CDR3 DNA follows: TGTGCCATCAGGATACTAGCGGGGCACCGGAGGGAGCTGTTTTTT. Translating gives CAIRILAGHRRELFF. The chain links TRBV10-3 to TRBJ2-2; TRBD2 agrees at 10 bases. Germline V gene lookup returns CDR1 ENHRY and CDR2 SYGVKD. This CDR3 contains 15 residues. Trimming took 6 bases from V and 9 from J; bases not matched to a gene: 10.

The chain is built from TRBV13 and TRBJ1-1; 8 nucleotides match TRBD1. V trimming: 5 bases; J trimming: 0 bases; junction bases outside the gene matches: 2. CDR1 is PRHDT, CDR2 FYEKMQ, per germline (reference sequence). The CDR3 is 14 amino acids. CDR3 in amino acids: CASSVQGVNTEAFF. The CDR3, as DNA: TGTGCCAGCAGCGTACAGGGGGTGAACACTGAAGCTTTCTTT.

There are a few counts of this clonotype. V gene TRBV12-3 or TRBV12-4 combines with J gene TRBJ1-2; TRBD1 might be the D (5 bases). This CDR3 is built from 14 residues. Trimming cost V 3 bases and J 6 bases, with 14 bases left between them. The DNA for the CDR3 is TGTGCCAGCAGTTTCGTGTCGGGGGGAAATGGCTACACCTTC. Its protein is CASSFVSGGNGYTF.

This clonotype was detected only once. The chain couples TRBV25-1 to TRBJ2-3; D is undetermined. The V and J ends lost 2 bases and 2 bases respectively, with 8 bases between them. In germline, CDR1 is MGHDK, CDR2 SYGVNS. The CDR3 runs to 14 residues. This chain's CDR3 is CASSELENTDTQYF. The CDR3 DNA follows: TGTGCCAGCAGTGAACTAGAGAACACAGATACGCAGTATTTT. The complete variable domain, with remaining parts taken from reference TRBV25-1 and TRBJ2-3, reads EADIYQTPRYLVIGTGKKITLECSQTMGHDKMYWYQQDPGMELHLIHYSYGVNSTEKGDLSSESTVSRIRTEHFPLTLESARPSHTSQYLCASSELENTDTQYFGPGTRLTVL.